The entry below gives a single TCR beta chain sequence along with its context. The antigen is not known. This record belongs to a study of blood T cells in healthy people across ages. V dropped 9 bases and J dropped 2; count of bases not matched to a gene: 6. The germline V gene has CDR1 KGHDR and CDR2 SFDVKD. This CDR3 contains 15 residues. Findings of the study overall: Unsorted PBMCs prevented conclusive naive versus antigen-experienced comparison.

Alongside a J-beta primer mix, a sample-barcoded 5' primer served in a second PCR lasting roughly 7 to 12 cycles. Each CDR3 protein is one row after TCRdb ran MiXCR on the 5' RACE reads. This table has about 930,000 distinct CDR3 sequences, 25% to 30% appearing once. The data also belong to a second study, concerning T cells of mothers and their children. That study reports: At approximately 1.6 ug per 15 ul, all of the extracted RNA went into cDNA synthesis. Overlap measured in related mother-child pairs was slightly, non-significantly higher than in unrelated pairs.

This TCR came from a woman aged 40 to 50 in good health. The chain joins TRBV24-1 to TRBJ2-2; TRBD2 matches at 9 bases. The sequenced sample was blood. CDR3 region: CATQLAGANTGELFF. CDR3 nucleotides: TGTGCCACCCAATTAGCGGGGGCAAACACCGGGGAGCTGTTTTTT.